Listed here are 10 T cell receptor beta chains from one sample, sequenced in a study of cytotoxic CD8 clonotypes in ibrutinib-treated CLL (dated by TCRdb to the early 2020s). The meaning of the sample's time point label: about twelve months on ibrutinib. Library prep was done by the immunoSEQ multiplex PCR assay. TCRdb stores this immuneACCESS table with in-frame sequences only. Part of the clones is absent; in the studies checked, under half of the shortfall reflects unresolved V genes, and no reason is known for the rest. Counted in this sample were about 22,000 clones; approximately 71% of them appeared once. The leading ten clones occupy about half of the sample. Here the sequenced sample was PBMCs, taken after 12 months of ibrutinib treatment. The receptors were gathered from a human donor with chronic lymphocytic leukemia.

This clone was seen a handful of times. The CDR3 DNA follows: TGTGCCAGCAGTTTTGTCTGGGTCAGGGGGAGGTCCTATAATTCACCCCTCCACTTT. Protein product: CASSFVWVRGRSYNSPLHF. V usage is TRBV28 and J usage is TRBJ1-6, with TRBD1 matching over 7 bases. The CDR3 contains 19 residues. Germline-derived CDR1 and CDR2 are MDHEN and SYDVKM. The J segment lost 1 base and the V segment lost 3 bases, leaving 12 bases of the junction unmatched.

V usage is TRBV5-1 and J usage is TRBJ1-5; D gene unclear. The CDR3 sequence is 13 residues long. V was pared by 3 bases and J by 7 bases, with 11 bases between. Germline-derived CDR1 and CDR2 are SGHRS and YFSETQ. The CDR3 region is CASSYLSGQPQHF. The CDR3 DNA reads TGCGCCAGCAGCTACCTATCTGGCCAGCCCCAGCATTTT.

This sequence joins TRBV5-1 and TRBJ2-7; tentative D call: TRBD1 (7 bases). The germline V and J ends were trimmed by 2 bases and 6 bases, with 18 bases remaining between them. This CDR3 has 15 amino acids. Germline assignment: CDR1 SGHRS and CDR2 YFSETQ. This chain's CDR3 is CASSFTTRQGGEQYF. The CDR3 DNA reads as TGCGCCAGCAGCTTCACGACAAGACAGGGAGGCGAGCAGTACTTC.

The CDR3 region is CASSLTLGYTGELFF. The CDR3 DNA is TGTGCCAGCAGCTTAACTTTGGGTTACACCGGGGAGCTGTTTTTT. This chain joins TRBV11-2 and TRBJ2-2; D not certain. Germline values: CDR1 SGHAT, CDR2 FQNNGV. V dropped 2 bases and J dropped 3 bases, with 10 bases sitting between them. The CDR3 runs to 15 residues.

The DNA for the CDR3 is TGTGCCAGCAGCTTAACCGGCACCGGGGAGCTGTTTTTT. This gives the protein CASSLTGTGELFF. This rearrangement joins TRBV7-3 to TRBJ2-2; D unclear. This CDR3 has 13 amino acids. V was trimmed by 0 bases and J by 4 bases, leaving 3 bases between them. Germline V CDR1 and CDR2: SGHTA, FQGTGA.

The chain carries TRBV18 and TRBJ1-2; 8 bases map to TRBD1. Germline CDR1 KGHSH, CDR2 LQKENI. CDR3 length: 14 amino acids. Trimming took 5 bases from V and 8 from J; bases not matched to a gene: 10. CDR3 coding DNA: TGTGCCAGCTCATCAGACCGACAGGGGAACGGCTACACCTTC. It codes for CASSSDRQGNGYTF. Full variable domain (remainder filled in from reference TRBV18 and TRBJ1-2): NAGVMQNPRHLVRRRGQEARLRCSPMKGHSHVYWYRQLPEEGLKFMVYLQKENIIDESGMPKERFSAEFPKEGPSILRIQQVVRGDSAAYFCASSSDRQGNGYTFGSGTRLTVV.

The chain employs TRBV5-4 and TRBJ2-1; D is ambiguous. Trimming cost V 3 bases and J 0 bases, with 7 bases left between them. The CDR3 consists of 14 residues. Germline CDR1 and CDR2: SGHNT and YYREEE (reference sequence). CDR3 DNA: TGTGCCAGCAGCTCTACGGCCTCCTACAATGAGCAGTTCTTC. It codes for CASSSTASYNEQFF.

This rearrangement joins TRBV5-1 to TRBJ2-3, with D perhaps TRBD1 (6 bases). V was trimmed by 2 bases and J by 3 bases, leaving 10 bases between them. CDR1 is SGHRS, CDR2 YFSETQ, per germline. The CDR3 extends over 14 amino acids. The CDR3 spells CASSFRGGTDTQYF. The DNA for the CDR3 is TGCGCCAGCAGCTTCAGGGGTGGGACAGATACGCAGTATTTT. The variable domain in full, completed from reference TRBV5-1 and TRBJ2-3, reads KAGVTQTPRYLIKTRGQQVTLSCSPISGHRSVSWYQQTPGQGLQFLFEYFSETQRNKGNFPGRFSGRQFSNSRSEMNVSTLELGDSALYLCASSFRGGTDTQYFGPGTRLTVL.

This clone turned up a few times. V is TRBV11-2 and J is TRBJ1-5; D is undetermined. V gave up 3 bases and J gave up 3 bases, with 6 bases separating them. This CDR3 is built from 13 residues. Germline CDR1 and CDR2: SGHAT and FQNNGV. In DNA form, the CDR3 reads TGTGCCAGCAGCTTCAACCTCAATCAGCCCCAGCATTTT. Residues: CASSFNLNQPQHF.

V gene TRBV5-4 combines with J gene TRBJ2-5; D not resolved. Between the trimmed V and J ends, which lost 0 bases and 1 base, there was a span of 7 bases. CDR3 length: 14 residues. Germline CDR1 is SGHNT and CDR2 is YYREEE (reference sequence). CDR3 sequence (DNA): TGTGCCAGCAGCTTGGGATTGGCCCAAGAGACCCAGTACTTC. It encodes CASSLGLAQETQYF.